Below, 29 T cell receptor beta chains from the same sample are listed, as sequenced in a study of blood T cells in healthy people across ages. Primed by a sample-barcoded 5' primer and a J-beta primer mix, a second PCR proceeded for 7 to 11 cycles. TCRdb called the 5' RACE reads again in MiXCR, with one record for every CDR3 protein. The data contain about 1.8 million distinct CDR3 sequences, just under 50% of them seen just once; the ten biggest clones take up roughly 2.1%. The specimen sequenced was blood. The receptor source for this set is a woman aged 40 to 50 in good health.

The rearrangement links TRBV7-2 to TRBJ2-1; D unclear. The CDR3 spans 15 residues. V was pared by 0 bases and J by 8 bases, with 14 bases between. CDR1 and CDR2 (germline): SGHTA, FQGNSA. The CDR3 is CASSLAHQSFDEQFF. The CDR3 coding sequence is TGTGCCAGCAGCTTAGCGCATCAGAGCTTCGATGAGCAGTTCTTC.

This clonotype has more than one count but fewer than ten. The chain joins TRBV20-1 to TRBJ2-1; tentative D call: TRBD1 (6 bases). The CDR3 spans 14 residues. The germline V gene encodes CDR1 DFQATT and CDR2 SNEGSKA (reference sequence). V dropped 5 bases and J dropped 3 bases, with 14 bases sitting between them. The CDR3 DNA reads TGCAGTGCTCCCCCGGGACAAGTCTACAATGAGCAGTTCTTC. Its translation: CSAPPGQVYNEQFF.

The gene calls are TRBV7-2 and TRBJ2-3, with 8 bases fitting TRBD2. V gave up 2 bases and J gave up 4 bases; unmatched junction bases: 8. Per the germline V gene, CDR1 is SGHTA and CDR2 is FQGNSA. The CDR3 loop spans 16 amino acids. For the CDR3, the DNA is TGTGCCAGCAGCTTACGCGGGGGGCAAGAGGCAGATACGCAGTATTTT. Residues: CASSLRGGQEADTQYF.

The chain joins TRBV20-1 to TRBJ1-5; 9 bases are a match to TRBD1. CDR1 is DFQATT and CDR2 is SNEGSKA in the germline V gene (reference sequence). The ends lost 4 bases at V and 6 bases at J; junction bases unmatched: 7. There are 14 residues in the CDR3. Written as DNA, the CDR3 is TGCAGTGCTAAGGAGACAGGGGGGCCTCAGCCCCAGCATTTT. It codes for CSAKETGGPQPQHF.

The genes are TRBV6-6 and TRBJ2-3; tentatively, D is TRBD1 (5 bases). Per germline, CDR1 MNHNY and CDR2 SVGAGI (reference sequence). V was trimmed by 4 bases and J by 1 base, leaving 9 bases between them. The CDR3 contains 14 residues. The CDR3 coding sequence is TGTGCCAGCAGTTCGGCAGGGCGCACAGATACGCAGTATTTT. It is translated as CASSSAGRTDTQYF.

This clonotype was counted only a few times. The rearrangement joins TRBV5-1 to TRBJ2-3, with D uncertain. Trimming removed 2 bases at V and 5 bases at J, with 18 bases between. The CDR3 has 16 residues. Germline assignment: CDR1 SGHRS and CDR2 YFSETQ. CDR3 sequence: CASSLLTEPTRDTQYF. CDR3 nucleotide sequence: TGCGCCAGCAGCTTACTCACTGAACCAACACGAGATACGCAGTATTTT. The entire variable domain, with the rest obtained from reference TRBV5-1 and TRBJ2-3, is as follows: KAGVTQTPRYLIKTRGQQVTLSCSPISGHRSVSWYQQTPGQGLQFLFEYFSETQRNKGNFPGRFSGRQFSNSRSEMNVSTLELGDSALYLCASSLLTEPTRDTQYFGPGTRLTVL.

This clonotype occurred a few times. This sequence joins TRBV20-1 and TRBJ2-5; 15 bases match TRBD2. Germline V gene data show CDR1 as DFQATT and CDR2 as SNEGSKA (reference sequence). The CDR3 extends over 19 amino acids. With 0 bases clipped from V and 7 bases from J, the junction kept 15 bases outside the gene matches. The CDR3 sequence: CSARDVRTSGGARTATQYF. The CDR3 DNA follows: TGCAGTGCTAGAGATGTACGGACTAGCGGGGGGGCCCGGACGGCGACCCAGTACTTC.

The sample holds a few counts of this clonotype. CDR3 sequence: CASSFWEFYEQYF. In nucleotides, the CDR3 is TGTGCCAGCAGCTTTTGGGAATTCTACGAGCAGTACTTC. The J gene is TRBJ2-5, the V gene TRBV5-6, with D unclear. Judging by the DNA end, TRBJ2-7 fits better; the J call may be wrong. Germline V CDR1 and CDR2: SGHDT, YYEEEE. The CDR3 spans 13 residues.

V and J are TRBV5-1 and TRBJ1-4; 7 nucleotides agree with TRBD1. The CDR3 loop spans 15 amino acids. CDR1 and CDR2 from the germline V gene are SGHRS and YFSETQ. V dropped 1 base and J dropped 7; count of bases not matched to a gene: 7. CDR3 residues: CASSLSAGGGEKLFF. The CDR3 DNA is TGCGCCAGCAGCTTGTCGGCAGGGGGTGGTGAAAAACTGTTTTTT.

There are many counts of this clonotype. V and J are TRBV4-1 and TRBJ2-7, with D possibly being TRBD1 or TRBD2 (5 bases each). Trimming stripped 0 bases from V and 0 bases from J, with 12 bases between. The CDR3 is 16 amino acids. Germline-derived CDR1 and CDR2 are MGHRA and YSYEKL. The CDR3 bases are TGCGCCAGCAGCCAAGAACCGGGACGTAGCTCCTACGAGCAGTACTTC. Encoded protein: CASSQEPGRSSYEQYF.

V and J are TRBV12-3 or TRBV12-4 and TRBJ1-1; D not certain. V lost 6 bases and J 4 bases, leaving 15 bases between the germline ends. This CDR3 contains 14 residues. The CDR3 is CASRDGVWGTEAFF. CDR3 sequence (DNA): TGTGCCAGCAGGGACGGAGTGTGGGGCACTGAAGCTTTCTTT.

This clonotype appeared a few times. The gene calls are TRBV5-1 and TRBJ2-1, with D unresolved. The germline V gene encodes CDR1 SGHRS and CDR2 YFSETQ. The CDR3 consists of 16 residues. Trimming left V 3 bases short and J 8 bases short, with 21 bases between. The CDR3: CASSSRQRIPLDEQFF. The CDR3 nucleotides read TGCGCCAGCAGCTCCCGACAAAGGATCCCTCTCGATGAGCAGTTCTTC.

This clonotype appeared many times. The rearrangement uses TRBV29-1 and TRBJ2-1; TRBD1 agrees at 7 bases. The V segment lost 3 bases and the J segment 4 bases; nucleotides outside the gene matches: 6. Per the germline V gene, CDR1 is SQVTM and CDR2 is ANQGSEA. This CDR3 has 14 residues. The CDR3, as DNA: TGCAGCGTTGATTGGGACAGAGATTACAATGAGCAGTTCTTC. This translates into CSVDWDRDYNEQFF.

This clonotype occurred a few times. V is TRBV6-5 and J is TRBJ2-3, with D perhaps matching TRBD2 (5 bases). The CDR3 has 15 residues. Trimming stripped 2 bases from V and 1 base from J, with 10 bases between. Germline CDR1 MNHEY, CDR2 SVGAGI. CDR3 in amino acids: CASSYDGVGTDTQYF. The CDR3 region has the DNA TGTGCCAGCAGTTACGACGGGGTTGGCACAGATACGCAGTATTTT.

This clonotype has only a few counts. The V gene is TRBV7-2, the J gene TRBJ2-1; D is perhaps TRBD2 (6 bases). V was shortened by 3 bases and J by 9 bases, with 18 bases between the two germline ends. The CDR3 has 15 amino acids. The V gene's germline CDR1 is SGHTA and CDR2 FQGNSA. This CDR3 is CASSLALALSSEQFF. In DNA form, the CDR3 reads TGTGCCAGCAGCTTGGCCCTAGCGTTAAGTAGTGAGCAGTTCTTC.

Concerning this clonotype itself: Compared with germline, one end of the junction differs, possibly owing to a read error. This sequence joins TRBV7-2 and TRBJ2-5, with TRBD2 identical over 8 bases. This CDR3 contains 13 residues. Germline V lookup: CDR1 SGHTA, CDR2 FQGNSA. CDR3 sequence reads: CVSRQAGEETQYF. The CDR3 DNA follows: TGTGTCAGCAGACAAGCGGGGGAAGAGACCCAGTACTTC.

The chain carries TRBV9 and TRBJ2-2; maybe TRBD1 (5 bases). The V end lost 0 bases, the J end lost 3 bases, and 9 bases lay between the germline ends. In germline, CDR1 is SGDLS, CDR2 YYNGEE. The CDR3 totals 15 residues. CDR3 sequence: CASSVVDIDTGELFF. The DNA for the CDR3 is TGTGCCAGCAGCGTAGTGGACATAGACACCGGGGAGCTGTTTTTT.

The CDR3 reads CASSLQQYSNQPQHF. CDR3 in DNA: TGTGCCAGCAGCCTGCAGCAGTATAGCAATCAGCCCCAGCATTTT. The J gene is TRBJ1-5, the V gene TRBV7-2, with D unclear. Germline V gene sequence: CDR1 SGHTA, CDR2 FQGNSA. Trimming shortened V by 5 bases and J by 0 bases, and 11 bases separated the two germline ends. The CDR3 sequence is 15 residues long.

V and J are TRBV4-2 and TRBJ2-5; D is undetermined. V lost 0 bases to trimming and J lost 11 bases, with 13 bases between them. This CDR3 spans 13 amino acids. CDR1 is LGHNA and CDR2 is YNFKEQ in the germline V gene. This CDR3 is CASSQDSPGEQYF. The DNA of the CDR3 is TGTGCCAGCAGCCAAGATAGTCCGGGTGAGCAGTACTTC.

The gene calls are TRBV7-8 and TRBJ2-5, with 12 nucleotides matching TRBD2. The V gene's germline CDR1 is SGHVS and CDR2 FQNEAQ. The CDR3 sequence is 14 residues long. V shed 7 bases and J 6 bases; nucleotides not matched to a gene: 6. CDR3 sequence (DNA): TGTGCCAGCACCTCTAGCGGGGGGGCGAAGACCCAGTACTTC. Protein product: CASTSSGGAKTQYF.

The gene calls are TRBV15 and TRBJ2-7; 7 bases align to TRBD2. Germline V CDR1 and CDR2: LNHNV, YYDKDF (reference sequence). The CDR3 totals 16 residues. With 0 bases clipped from V and 2 bases from J, the junction kept 7 bases outside the gene matches. DNA of the CDR3: TGTGCCACCAGCAGAGACCTGGGAGGGACCCCCTACGAGCAGTACTTC. Translating it yields CATSRDLGGTPYEQYF.

This clonotype was recorded many times. The chain employs TRBV7-3 and TRBJ2-6; 7 bases agree with TRBD1. Germline V gives CDR1 SGHTA, CDR2 FQGTGA. The CDR3 is 16 residues long. V lost 5 bases, J lost 1 base, and 5 bases stayed unmatched. CDR3 nucleotide sequence: TGTGCCAGCAGCGCCCCGGGACAGTCTGGGGCCAACGTCCTGACTTTC. Translated: CASSAPGQSGANVLTF.

This clonotype was recorded a few times. This chain connects TRBV12-3 or TRBV12-4 to TRBJ2-3, with TRBD2 as a possible D gene (6 bases). The V end lost 4 bases, the J end lost 14 bases, and 19 bases lay between the germline ends. The CDR3 covers 13 residues. CDR3 DNA: TGTGCCAGCAGTTCCTCCTTTAGCGGTTGGCCGTATTTT. This gives the protein CASSSSFSGWPYF.

This clonotype was observed a few times. V gene TRBV12-3 or TRBV12-4 combines with J gene TRBJ1-5; D unclear. CDR3 length: 16 residues. Trimming stripped 1 base from V and 2 bases from J, with 12 bases between. The CDR3 is CASSLVGSAGNQPQHF. The CDR3 nucleotides read TGTGCCAGCAGTTTAGTTGGTTCGGCAGGCAATCAGCCCCAGCATTTT.

This clonotype was observed a handful of times. V gene TRBV7-2 combines with J gene TRBJ2-7, with 11 nucleotides matching TRBD2. The end of the DNA fits TRBJ2-5 better, so the J call may be wrong. Germline loops: CDR1 SGHTA, CDR2 FQGNSA. There are 14 residues in the CDR3. CDR3 region: CASRVAGGPETQYF. CDR3 coding DNA: TGTGCCAGCAGAGTAGCGGGGGGGCCGGAGACCCAGTACTTC.

The chain recombines TRBV7-2 with TRBJ1-2; D gene unclear. The CDR3 spans 13 residues. The V gene lost 1 base and the J gene lost 4 bases, with 7 bases spanning the gap. CDR1 and CDR2 from the germline V gene are SGHTA and FQGNSA. The CDR3 DNA follows: TGTGCCAGCAGCTTAGAAGATCCCTATGGCTACACCTTC. As protein: CASSLEDPYGYTF.

This chain joins TRBV4-2 and TRBJ1-2; tentative D call: TRBD1 (5 bases). Germline CDR1 LGHNA, CDR2 YNFKEQ. The CDR3 length is 13 residues. Trimming shortened V by 8 bases and J by 4 bases, and 14 bases separated the two germline ends. CDR3 nucleotides: TGTGCCAGCTTGGGGGGAGGGAGCTATGGCTACACCTTC. Translated: CASLGGGSYGYTF.

V and J are TRBV20-1 and TRBJ1-2, with TRBD1 matching over 7 bases. The ends lost 2 bases at V and 8 bases at J; junction bases unmatched: 17. This CDR3 comprises 16 residues. Germline values: CDR1 DFQATT, CDR2 SNEGSKA (reference sequence). The CDR3 DNA sequence: TGCAGTGCTAGAAGCGGGACAGCCGCGCTGGGGTCGGGCTACACCTTC. It is translated as CSARSGTAALGSGYTF.

The chain links TRBV7-2 to TRBJ2-5, with 8 bases aligning to TRBD2. This CDR3 spans 17 amino acids. Unmatched junction bases numbered 8, after V lost 0 bases and J lost 2 bases. Germline lookup yields CDR1 SGHTA and CDR2 FQGNSA. As DNA, the CDR3 is TGTGCCAGCAGCTTAGCAGGATTAGCGGGGCGGCAAGAGACCCAGTACTTC. Translation: CASSLAGLAGRQETQYF. The entire variable domain, with the rest obtained from reference TRBV7-2 and TRBJ2-5, is as follows: GAGVSQSPSNKVTEKGKDVELRCDPISGHTALYWYRQSLGQGLEFLIYFQGNSAPDKSGLPSDRFSAERTGGSVSTLTIQRTQQEDSAVYLCASSLAGLAGRQETQYFGPGTRLLVL.